This T cell receptor beta chain was observed in a study of blood T cell repertoires in COVID-19. Using immunoSEQ multiplex PCR, the repertoire was profiled, and TCRdb retains in-frame clones only, with some absent. The repertoire holds roughly 290,000 clones, with around 85% as singletons. Categorization into cohorts depended on clinical history that participants reported. This CDR3 contains 15 residues. Per germline, CDR1 GTSNPN and CDR2 SVGIG (reference sequence). The specimen was PBMCs or T cells enriched from blood (not recorded which). The chain recombines TRBV30 with TRBJ1-4, with 7 bases that match TRBD1. The receptor comes from a man aged 25-40 years who had recovered from COVID-19. The CDR3 DNA is TGTGCACACACCGGACAGGCGGCCACGGGTGAAAAACTGTTTTTT. This sequence encodes CAHTGQAATGEKLFF.